This entry lists 18 T cell receptor beta chains sequenced from one sample in a study of vaccination and CD4 T cells after COVID-19 (dated by TCRdb to 2022 to 2024). Their antigens remain unidentified. The library was built by means of PCR. Sequencing was performed on an Illumina iSeq 100. DNA from cultured CD4+ T cells was subjected to TCR sequencing with the Oncomine TCR Beta short-read assay at the Johns Hopkins FTIC core. Starting from the raw public reads, TCRdb applied fastp trimming at Q25, assembled clones with MiXCR and retained in-frame beta chains. For every CDR3 protein sequence, its rows merge into one entry that carries the most common genes and DNA. The table for this sample lists about 18,000 distinct CDR3 sequences; more than 70% of them were counted only once. Around 17% of the sample lies in the top ten. The treatment or condition label for this specimen denotes: approximately 10-day PBMC culture with coronavirus spike peptide pools or control peptides (ViraFEST assay).

This specimen was CD4+ T cells from blood, cultured in vitro, taken after SARS-CoV-2 vaccination. The source of these receptors is a human donor who received a COVID-19 vaccine.

The genes are TRBV2 and TRBJ2-1, with 12 bases fitting TRBD2. CDR3 length equals 16 residues. Looked up from germline, CDR1 is SNHLY and CDR2 is FYNNEI. Trimming removed 7 bases from V and 3 bases from J; junction bases left unmatched: 7. CDR3 protein: CASTLLAGGNYNEQFF. DNA for the CDR3: TGTGCCAGCACGTTGCTAGCGGGGGGGAACTACAATGAGCAGTTCTTC.

The chain has TRBV6-1 and TRBJ2-5, with TRBD1 as a possible D gene (6 bases). Germline lookup yields CDR1 MNHNS and CDR2 SASEGT. The CDR3 has 16 residues. Deletions cut 2 bases from V and 6 bases from J, with 19 bases between. The CDR3 DNA is TGTGCCAGCAGTGAAAGCTTGACAGGAAGCAAGAAGACCCAGTACTTC. Its translation: CASSESLTGSKKTQYF.

The chain joins TRBV20-1 to TRBJ2-5; 9 bases match TRBD2. V was clipped by 3 bases and J by 4 bases; unmatched bases: 15. This CDR3 has 17 amino acids. The V gene's germline CDR1 is DFQATT and CDR2 SNEGSKA (reference sequence). The CDR3 loop is CSASNWRRGGLAETQYF. The CDR3 DNA follows: TGCAGTGCTAGTAATTGGCGGCGGGGGGGTTTAGCAGAGACCCAGTACTTC.

The chain recombines TRBV15 with TRBJ2-3; D possibly uses TRBD1 or TRBD2 (6 bases each). The ends were cut back, 3 bases at V and 2 bases at J, with 12 bases in the middle. The CDR3 contains 15 residues. CDR1 LNHNV and CDR2 YYDKDF come from the germline V gene (reference sequence). CDR3 region: CATSRGGDTTDTQYF. DNA for the CDR3: TGTGCCACCAGCAGGGGGGGCGATACCACAGATACGCAGTATTTT.

This clonotype was detected only once. The rearrangement uses TRBV15 and TRBJ2-2, with D uncertain. The CDR3 totals 13 residues. Germline lookup yields CDR1 LNHNV and CDR2 YYDKDF (reference sequence). V was shortened by 0 bases and J by 3 bases, with 2 bases between the two germline ends. CDR3 sequence: CATSREDTGELFF. The DNA of the CDR3 is TGTGCCACCAGCAGAGAGGACACCGGGGAGCTGTTTTTT.

V usage is TRBV6-1 and J usage is TRBJ1-2; tentatively, D is TRBD1 (5 bases). Trimming took 5 bases from V and 3 from J, leaving 10 bases between them. Germline values: CDR1 MNHNS, CDR2 SASEGT. The CDR3 has 13 amino acids. The CDR3 region is CASSPRQYYGYTF. The DNA for the CDR3 is TGTGCCAGCAGTCCGCGACAGTACTATGGCTACACCTTC.

V gene TRBV6-1 combines with J gene TRBJ1-1; D possibly corresponds to TRBD1 (5 bases). Trimming left V 6 bases short and J 1 base short, with 12 bases between. Per the germline V gene, CDR1 is MNHNS and CDR2 is SASEGT. The CDR3 covers 14 residues. The CDR3 loop is CASRRGEENTEAFF. In DNA, the CDR3 is TGTGCCAGCAGACGGGGGGAGGAGAACACTGAAGCTTTCTTT.

The J gene is TRBJ1-2, the V gene TRBV29-1, with 9 bases lining up with TRBD1. Germline CDR1 reads SQVTM; CDR2 reads ANQGSEA. The V segment lost 6 bases and the J segment 6 bases; nucleotides outside the gene matches: 8. CDR3 length: 13 amino acids. This chain's CDR3 is CSVETRTGDGYTF. Written as DNA, the CDR3 is TGCAGCGTCGAAACGAGGACAGGGGATGGCTACACCTTC.

The chain uses TRBV6-1 and TRBJ2-7; 8 nucleotides agree with TRBD2. Looked up from germline, CDR1 is MNHNS and CDR2 is SASEGT. The CDR3 runs to 14 residues. V lost 4 bases, J lost 1 base, and 3 bases stayed unmatched. CDR3 residues: CASSAGGASYEQYF. The CDR3 coding sequence is TGTGCCAGCAGTGCCGGGGGGGCGTCCTACGAGCAGTACTTC.

The gene calls are TRBV6-1 and TRBJ1-2; 9 positions agree with TRBD1. Looked up from germline, CDR1 is MNHNS and CDR2 is SASEGT. The CDR3 length is 17 residues. The V and J ends lost 2 bases and 6 bases, in that order; junction bases with no gene match: 13. The CDR3 DNA reads as TGTGCCAGCAGTGAAAGTACCATGCGGGACAGGGTCCATGGCTACACCTTC. It is translated as CASSESTMRDRVHGYTF.

The chain combines TRBV4-2 with TRBJ2-2; D gene ambiguous. Germline loops: CDR1 LGHNA, CDR2 YNFKEQ. Trimming took 0 bases from V and 5 from J, leaving 7 bases between them. CDR3 length: 14 amino acids. As DNA, the CDR3 is TGTGCCAGCAGCCAAGACGAGATGACCGGGGAGCTGTTTTTT. This gives the protein CASSQDEMTGELFF.

The rearrangement uses TRBV5-8 and TRBJ2-5; D perhaps matches TRBD1 (5 bases). The CDR3 runs to 16 residues. Germline V gene lookup returns CDR1 SGHTS and CDR2 YDEGEE. V was clipped by 0 bases and J by 0 bases, with 12 bases between them. In nucleotides, the CDR3 is TGTGCCAGCAGCTTGGGAACAGGACGCTACCAAGAGACCCAGTACTTC. This gives the protein CASSLGTGRYQETQYF.

Here the CDR3 reads CASSMTGTRYGYTF. CDR3 nucleotides: TGTGCCAGTAGTATGACCGGGACACGTTATGGCTACACCTTC. This chain uses TRBV19 with TRBJ1-2, with a weak D call TRBD1 (6 bases). The germline gives CDR1 LNHDA, CDR2 SQIVND (reference sequence). Trimming shortened V by 3 bases and J by 5 bases, and 13 bases separated the two germline ends. The CDR3 is made up of 14 amino acids.

The chain has TRBV6-1 and TRBJ1-1; 10 bases agree with TRBD1. This CDR3 is built from 15 residues. Trimming removed 10 bases from V and 3 bases from J; junction bases left unmatched: 11. Germline loops: CDR1 MNHNS, CDR2 SASEGT. In DNA, the CDR3 is TGTGCCATCACGCAAACCGGGACAGGGGACACTGAAGCTTTCTTT. It specifies CAITQTGTGDTEAFF.

The rearrangement joins TRBV25-1 to TRBJ1-6; D not resolved. Germline CDR1 is MGHDK and CDR2 is SYGVNS. Trimming shortened V by 10 bases and J by 7 bases, and 14 bases separated the two germline ends. The CDR3 has 13 amino acids. The CDR3 DNA sequence: TGTGCCACCACGGCGATGAACAATTCACCCCTCCACTTT. Protein sequence: CATTAMNNSPLHF.

The chain combines TRBV20-1 with TRBJ1-5, with 7 bases aligning to TRBD1. The ends lost 5 bases at V and 3 bases at J; junction bases unmatched: 10. This CDR3 has 15 amino acids. CDR1 and CDR2 (germline): DFQATT, SNEGSKA (reference sequence). The DNA for the CDR3 is TGCAGTGCTGCGTCTCAAACAGGGGCCAATCAGCCCCAGCATTTT. Amino acid sequence: CSAASQTGANQPQHF.

This clonotype showed up just a few times. The genes are TRBV2 and TRBJ2-3; D uncertain. From germline, CDR1 is SNHLY and CDR2 FYNNEI. Trimming left V 7 bases short and J 6 bases short, with 8 bases between. This CDR3 has 11 amino acids. CDR3 region: CASTSVDTQYF. In DNA form, the CDR3 reads TGTGCCAGCACCTCGGTGGATACGCAGTATTTT. Full variable domain (missing parts from reference TRBV2 and TRBJ2-3): EPEVTQTPSHQVTQMGQEVILRCVPISNHLYFYWYRQILGQKVEFLVSFYNNEISEKSEIFDDQFSVERPDGSNFTLKIRSTKLEDSAMYFCASTSVDTQYFGPGTRLTVL.

Details on this clonotype: A read error may account for a junction end that differs from germline. The gene calls are TRBV6-1 and TRBJ1-5; D is possibly TRBD1 (6 bases). The CDR3 extends over 15 amino acids. CDR1 is MNHNS, CDR2 SASEGT, per germline. CDR3 DNA sequence: TGTGCCAGCAGTAAACTACAGGGTAGCGATCAGCCCCAGCATTTT. It codes for CASSKLQGSDQPQHF.